The clone carrying this T cell receptor beta chain was observed a handful of times. Its antigen is not identified. Each TCR beta cDNA library carried unique molecular identifiers. TCRdb used MiXCR to reprocess the PCR reads, holding one entry per CDR3 protein. The repertoire consists of hundreds of thousands of distinct CDR3 sequences, with roughly 40% occurring once and the leading ten covering more than 1.5%. The sample originates from a study of post-analysis software for immune sequencing data. Whole-study findings and limits: About five TRBV segments were more frequent in patients than controls; TRBV5-6, TRBV5-1 and TRBV20-1 belonged to this group. Samples made in the same batch grouped tightly together by F measure. The study found significantly lower normalized Chao1 diversity in multiple sclerosis patients than in controls.

The V gene's germline CDR1 is SGHVS and CDR2 FQNEAQ. J lost 7 bases, V lost 4 bases, and 8 bases had no gene match. The CDR3 covers 16 residues. This sequence was found in a girl between 10 and 17 years old with multiple sclerosis. This chain joins TRBV7-8 and TRBJ2-1; TRBD2 agrees at 12 bases. Sequenced sample: blood. This CDR3 reads CASSSRLAGAGNEQFF. DNA of the CDR3: TGTGCCAGCAGCTCTCGACTAGCGGGAGCTGGGAATGAGCAGTTCTTC.